Below are 12 T cell receptor beta chains sequenced from a single sample in a study of a mutant IDH1 vaccine in newly diagnosed glioma. No antigen has been assigned to these receptors. This sample's time point: week 11, during vaccination. Alongside topical imiquimod, each dose of vaccine comprised 300 ug of mutant IDH1 20-mer peptide. The assay was immunoSEQ multiplex PCR, and TCRdb's table has in-frame clones only and misses some. Among about 40,000 clones listed, about 83% were seen once. Sequences were derived from PBMCs, sampled from a glioma patient whose treatment included an IDH1 peptide vaccine. Receptor source: a man aged 40-49 years with glioma.

The CDR3 region is CASSLDPRGNTEAFF. In DNA, the CDR3 is TGTGCCAGCAGTTTGGATCCCAGGGGGAACACTGAAGCTTTCTTT. The rearrangement links TRBV27 to TRBJ1-1; perhaps TRBD1 as D (6 bases). Trimming stripped 3 bases from V and 1 base from J, with 12 bases between. The CDR3 runs to 15 residues. From germline, CDR1 is MNHEY and CDR2 SMNVEV (reference sequence).

The table lists this clone with a few counts. The DNA of the CDR3 is TGTGCCAGCAGAGGACAGGGTGGGGTGTCGGCTGAAGCTTTCTTT. It codes for CASRGQGGVSAEAFF. The chain employs TRBV6-6 and TRBJ1-1, with 8 bases identical to TRBD1. CDR1 is MNHNY, CDR2 SVGAGI, per germline (reference sequence). The CDR3 is 15 amino acids. V trimming: 6 bases; J trimming: 6 bases; junction bases outside the gene matches: 12.

V is TRBV4-1 and J is TRBJ2-1; tentative D call: TRBD2 (6 bases). Trimming removed 0 bases at V and 10 bases at J, with 16 bases between. Germline CDR1 reads MGHRA; CDR2 reads YSYEKL. This CDR3 has 15 residues. CDR3 bases: TGCGCCAGCAGCCAAGATGCTGGGCTGGGGAGGGAGCAGTTCTTC. It yields the protein CASSQDAGLGREQFF.

V usage is TRBV5-1 and J usage is TRBJ2-7; the D gene is possibly TRBD1 (5 bases). Germline-derived CDR1 and CDR2 are SGHRS and YFSETQ. V lost 2 bases and J lost 0, with 9 bases in between. This CDR3 contains 14 residues. CDR3 loop: CASSFSGASYEQYF. In DNA form, the CDR3 reads TGCGCCAGCAGCTTTAGTGGGGCCTCCTACGAGCAGTACTTC.

The V call is TRBV5-1, the J call TRBJ2-7; weak D call: TRBD1 (6 bases). The V gene lost 3 bases and the J gene lost 5 bases, with 15 bases spanning the gap. CDR1 is SGHRS, CDR2 YFSETQ, per germline. This CDR3 region has 14 residues. The CDR3 reads CASSWWADSNEQYF. CDR3 DNA sequence: TGCGCCAGCAGCTGGTGGGCGGACAGCAACGAGCAGTACTTC.

The chain carries TRBV14 and TRBJ2-3, with D maybe TRBD2 (6 bases). CDR3 length: 16 amino acids. Germline V lookup: CDR1 SGHDN, CDR2 FVKESK. V gave up 4 bases and J gave up 3 bases, with 17 bases separating them. In DNA, the CDR3 is TGTGCCAGCAGCCCTTTGGGGGGACGTTGGACAGATACGCAGTATTTT. It is translated as CASSPLGGRWTDTQYF.

J is TRBJ1-1 and V is TRBV28; D not resolved. Germline V lookup: CDR1 MDHEN, CDR2 SYDVKM. V shed 7 bases and J shed 0 bases, with 9 bases lying between them. The CDR3 length is 13 residues. CDR3 sequence: CASTGSLNTEAFF. The CDR3 nucleotides are TGTGCCAGCACCGGGAGCCTGAACACTGAAGCTTTCTTT.

The sample holds one count of this clone. The rearrangement uses TRBV27 and TRBJ2-7, with D maybe TRBD1 (6 bases). CDR3 length: 14 amino acids. V was clipped by 1 base and J by 6 bases, with 13 bases between them. Germline V gene lookup returns CDR1 MNHEY and CDR2 SMNVEV (reference sequence). The CDR3 DNA follows: TGTGCCAGCAGTTTATATCACAGGGCCCCCGAGCAGTACTTC. This translates into CASSLYHRAPEQYF.

The J gene is TRBJ1-2, the V gene TRBV28, with 7 nucleotides matching TRBD1. The germline CDR1 and CDR2 sequences are MDHEN and SYDVKM. J was trimmed by 6 bases and V by 5 bases; bases with no gene match: 12. This CDR3 contains 15 residues. The CDR3 bases are TGTGCCAGCAGTCGGGACAGAACGCGCAATAATGGCTACACCTTC. As protein: CASSRDRTRNNGYTF.

This chain connects TRBV10-3 to TRBJ1-4; no definite D call. The length of the CDR3 is 15 residues. The V gene lost 0 bases and the J gene lost 8 bases, with 13 bases spanning the gap. In germline, CDR1 is ENHRY, CDR2 SYGVKD. The chain's CDR3 is CAISESSLSGEKLFF. The CDR3 DNA reads as TGTGCCATCAGTGAGTCCAGCCTGTCGGGGGAAAAACTGTTTTTT.

V and J are TRBV7-2 and TRBJ2-1; no definite D call. This CDR3 region has 13 residues. Germline V lookup: CDR1 SGHTA, CDR2 FQGNSA. V was pared by 5 bases and J by 8 bases, with 13 bases between. The DNA of the CDR3 is TGTGCCAGCAGCACTATGAATGGACATGAGCAGTTCTTC. Protein product: CASSTMNGHEQFF.

V usage is TRBV9 and J usage is TRBJ1-3; no definite D call. V lost 4 bases and J 1 base, leaving 21 bases between the germline ends. Germline V lookup: CDR1 SGDLS, CDR2 YYNGEE. The CDR3 consists of 18 residues. The CDR3 loop is CASSFDEVGRLSGNTIYF. For the CDR3, the DNA is TGTGCCAGCAGCTTCGACGAGGTAGGTAGGTTGTCTGGAAACACCATATATTTT.